This TCR beta chain was obtained from a study of blood T cells in healthy people across ages. The CDR3 length is 14 residues. Germline loops: CDR1 DFQATT, CDR2 SNEGSKA (reference sequence). Between the trimmed V and J ends, which lost 5 bases and 8 bases, there was a span of 19 bases. Whole-study results and caveats: Expanded clonotype shifts may have been confounded, as the donors had an unknown CMV status.

This clonotype was observed a few times. Its cognate antigen is unknown. Together with a sample-barcoded 5' primer, a J-beta primer mix was included in a second PCR lasting about 7 to 12 cycles. Each CDR3 protein is one row after TCRdb ran MiXCR on the 5' RACE reads. The profile covers hundreds of thousands of distinct CDR3 sequences, with roughly 50% appearing a single time and roughly 30% taken by the ten largest. The clonotype comes from an older woman in good health. Source material: blood. The rearrangement uses TRBV20-1 and TRBJ2-1; D might be TRBD1 (7 bases). This chain's CDR3 is CSAPAGGPGYEQFF. DNA for the CDR3: TGCAGTGCTCCCGCAGGGGGGCCCGGGTATGAGCAGTTCTTC.